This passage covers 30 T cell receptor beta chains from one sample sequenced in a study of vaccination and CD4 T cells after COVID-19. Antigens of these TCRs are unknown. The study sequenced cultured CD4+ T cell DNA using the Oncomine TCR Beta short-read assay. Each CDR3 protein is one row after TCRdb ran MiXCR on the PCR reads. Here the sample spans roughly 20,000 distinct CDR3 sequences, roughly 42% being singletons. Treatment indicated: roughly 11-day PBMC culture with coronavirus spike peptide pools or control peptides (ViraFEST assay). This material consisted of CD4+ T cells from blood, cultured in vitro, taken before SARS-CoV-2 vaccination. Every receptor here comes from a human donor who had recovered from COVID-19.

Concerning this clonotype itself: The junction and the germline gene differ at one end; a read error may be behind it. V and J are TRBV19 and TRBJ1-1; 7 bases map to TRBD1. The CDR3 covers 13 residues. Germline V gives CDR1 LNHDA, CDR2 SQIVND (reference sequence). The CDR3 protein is CASLKQGRTEAFF. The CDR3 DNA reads TGTGCCAGTTTAAAACAGGGGAGGACTGAGGCTTTCTTT.

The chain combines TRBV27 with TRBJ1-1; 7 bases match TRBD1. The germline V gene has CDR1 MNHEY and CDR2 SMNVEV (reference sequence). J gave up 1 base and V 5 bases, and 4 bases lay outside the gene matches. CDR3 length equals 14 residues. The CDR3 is CASSNRDRNTEAFF. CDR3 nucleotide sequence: TGTGCCAGCAGTAACCGGGACAGGAACACTGAAGCTTTCTTT.

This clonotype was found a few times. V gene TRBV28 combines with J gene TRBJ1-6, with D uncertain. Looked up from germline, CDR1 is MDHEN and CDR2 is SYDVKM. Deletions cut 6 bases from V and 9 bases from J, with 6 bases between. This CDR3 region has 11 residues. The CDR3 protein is CASRAGSPLHF. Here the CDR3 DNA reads TGTGCCAGCAGAGCCGGTTCACCCCTCCACTTT.

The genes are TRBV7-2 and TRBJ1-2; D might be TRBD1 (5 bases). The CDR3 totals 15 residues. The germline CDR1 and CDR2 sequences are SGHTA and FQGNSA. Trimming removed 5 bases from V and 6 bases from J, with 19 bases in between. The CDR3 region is CASSRRTDGGDGYTF. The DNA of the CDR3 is TGTGCCAGCAGCCGAAGGACGGACGGGGGAGATGGCTACACCTTC.

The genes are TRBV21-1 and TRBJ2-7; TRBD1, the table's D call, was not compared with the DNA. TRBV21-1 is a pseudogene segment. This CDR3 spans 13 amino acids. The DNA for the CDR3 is TGTGCCAGCGGAGGACAGAAACTCTACGAGCAGTACTTC. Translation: CASGGQKLYEQYF.

The CDR3 region has the DNA TGTGCCAGCAGCCTCCTAGGGGGGGGAGTATACAATGAGCAGTTCTTC. Its protein is CASSLLGGGVYNEQFF. The chain is built from TRBV7-2 and TRBJ2-1; possible D gene TRBD2, 7 bases. The germline V gene has CDR1 SGHTA and CDR2 FQGNSA. V dropped 5 bases and J dropped 4 bases, with 18 bases sitting between them. CDR3 length equals 16 residues.

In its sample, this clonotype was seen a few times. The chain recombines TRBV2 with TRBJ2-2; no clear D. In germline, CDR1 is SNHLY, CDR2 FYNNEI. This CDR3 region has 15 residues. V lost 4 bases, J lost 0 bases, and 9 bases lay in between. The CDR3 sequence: CASSALVTNTGELFF. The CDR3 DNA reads TGTGCCAGCAGTGCTCTGGTTACGAACACCGGGGAGCTGTTTTTT.

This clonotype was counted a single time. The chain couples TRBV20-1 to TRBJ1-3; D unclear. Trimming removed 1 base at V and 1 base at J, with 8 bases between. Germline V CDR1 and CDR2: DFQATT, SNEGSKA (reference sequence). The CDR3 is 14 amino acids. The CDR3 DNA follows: TGCAGTGCTAGAGCCGCGGGGTCTGGAAACACCATATATTTT. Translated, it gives CSARAAGSGNTIYF.

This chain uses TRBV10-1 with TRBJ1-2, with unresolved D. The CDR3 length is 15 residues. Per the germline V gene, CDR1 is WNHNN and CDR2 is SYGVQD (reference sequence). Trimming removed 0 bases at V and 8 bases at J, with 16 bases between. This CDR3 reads CASSESIGSITGYTF. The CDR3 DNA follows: TGCGCCAGCAGTGAGTCGATAGGCAGCATTACGGGCTACACCTTC.

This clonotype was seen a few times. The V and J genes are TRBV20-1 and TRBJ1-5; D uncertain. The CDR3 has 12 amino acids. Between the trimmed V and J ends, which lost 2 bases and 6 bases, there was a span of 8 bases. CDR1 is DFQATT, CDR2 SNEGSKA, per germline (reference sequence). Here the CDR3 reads CSARSGSQPQHF. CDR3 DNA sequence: TGCAGTGCTAGATCAGGTAGTCAGCCCCAGCATTTT.

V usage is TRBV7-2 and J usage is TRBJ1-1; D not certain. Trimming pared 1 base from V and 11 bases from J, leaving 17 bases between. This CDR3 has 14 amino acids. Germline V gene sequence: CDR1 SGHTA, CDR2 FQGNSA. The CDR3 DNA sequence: TGTGCCAGCAGCTTAGGGGTTCTTAGGGCGGTGGCTTTCTTT. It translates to CASSLGVLRAVAFF.

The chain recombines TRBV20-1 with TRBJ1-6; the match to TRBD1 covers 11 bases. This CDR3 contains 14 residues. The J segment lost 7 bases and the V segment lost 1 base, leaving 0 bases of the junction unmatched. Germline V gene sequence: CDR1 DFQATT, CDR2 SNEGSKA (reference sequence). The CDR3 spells CSARGTGGNSPLHF. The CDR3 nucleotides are TGCAGTGCTAGAGGGACAGGGGGCAATTCACCCCTCCACTTT.

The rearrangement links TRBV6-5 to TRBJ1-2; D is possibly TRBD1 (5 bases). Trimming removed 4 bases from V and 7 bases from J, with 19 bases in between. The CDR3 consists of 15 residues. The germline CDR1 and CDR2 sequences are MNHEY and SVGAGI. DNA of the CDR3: TGTGCCAGCAGTTCGCTGGTTCAAGACAGTGCTGGCTACACCTTC. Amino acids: CASSSLVQDSAGYTF.

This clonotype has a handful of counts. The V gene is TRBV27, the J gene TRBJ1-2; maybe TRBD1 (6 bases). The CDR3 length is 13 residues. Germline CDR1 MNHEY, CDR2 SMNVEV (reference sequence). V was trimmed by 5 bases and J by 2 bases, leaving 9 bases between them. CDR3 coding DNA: TGTGCCAGCAGTCCGACAGGAAACTATGGCTACACCTTC. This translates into CASSPTGNYGYTF.

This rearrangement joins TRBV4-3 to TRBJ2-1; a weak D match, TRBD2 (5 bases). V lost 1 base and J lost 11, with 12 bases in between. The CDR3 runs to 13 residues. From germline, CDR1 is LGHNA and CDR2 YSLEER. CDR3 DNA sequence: TGCGCCAGCAGCCAAGCATCCTCGGGGAAGCAGTTCTTC. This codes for CASSQASSGKQFF.

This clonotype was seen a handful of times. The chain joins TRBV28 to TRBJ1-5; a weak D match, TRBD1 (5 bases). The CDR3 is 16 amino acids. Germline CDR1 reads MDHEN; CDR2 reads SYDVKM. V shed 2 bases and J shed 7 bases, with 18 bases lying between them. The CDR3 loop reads CASSLGAVLPPQPQHF. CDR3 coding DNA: TGTGCCAGCAGTTTAGGGGCAGTCTTACCCCCCCAGCCCCAGCATTTT.

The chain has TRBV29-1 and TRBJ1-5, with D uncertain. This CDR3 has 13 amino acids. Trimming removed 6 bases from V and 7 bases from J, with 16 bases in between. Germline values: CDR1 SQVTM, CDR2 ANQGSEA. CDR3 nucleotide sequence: TGCAGCGTACGATACAGCGATGGGCAGCCCCAGCATTTT. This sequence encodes CSVRYSDGQPQHF.

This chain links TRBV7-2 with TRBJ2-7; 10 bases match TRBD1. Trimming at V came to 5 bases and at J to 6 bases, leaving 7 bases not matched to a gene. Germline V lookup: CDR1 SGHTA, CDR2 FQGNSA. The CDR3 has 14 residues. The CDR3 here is CASSRDRGGSEQYF. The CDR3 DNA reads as TGTGCCAGCAGCCGGGACAGGGGAGGCTCCGAGCAGTACTTC.

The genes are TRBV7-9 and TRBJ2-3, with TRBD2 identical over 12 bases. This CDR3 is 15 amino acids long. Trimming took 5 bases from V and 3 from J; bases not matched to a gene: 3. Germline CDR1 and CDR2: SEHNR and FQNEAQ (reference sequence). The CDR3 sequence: CASSLGLAGTDTQYF. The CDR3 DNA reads TGTGCCAGCAGCCTTGGACTAGCGGGGACAGATACGCAGTATTTT.

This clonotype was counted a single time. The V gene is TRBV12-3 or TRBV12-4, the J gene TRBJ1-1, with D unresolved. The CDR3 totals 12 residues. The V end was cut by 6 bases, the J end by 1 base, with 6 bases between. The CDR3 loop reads CASSPQNTEAFF. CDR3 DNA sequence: TGTGCCAGCAGCCCACAGAACACTGAAGCTTTCTTT.

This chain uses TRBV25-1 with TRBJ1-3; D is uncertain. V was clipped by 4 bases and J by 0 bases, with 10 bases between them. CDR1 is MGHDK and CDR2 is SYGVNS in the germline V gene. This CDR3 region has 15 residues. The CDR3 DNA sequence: TGTGCCAGCAGTGTCCTCGGTTCCTCTGGAAACACCATATATTTT. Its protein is CASSVLGSSGNTIYF.

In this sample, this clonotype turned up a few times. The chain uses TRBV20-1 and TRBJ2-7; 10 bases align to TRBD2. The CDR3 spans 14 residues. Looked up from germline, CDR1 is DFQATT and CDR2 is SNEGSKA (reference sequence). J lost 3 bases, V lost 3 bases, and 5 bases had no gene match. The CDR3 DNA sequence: TGCAGTGCTAGGCAGCGGGAGGGCCTCTACGAGCAGTACTTC. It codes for CSARQREGLYEQYF.

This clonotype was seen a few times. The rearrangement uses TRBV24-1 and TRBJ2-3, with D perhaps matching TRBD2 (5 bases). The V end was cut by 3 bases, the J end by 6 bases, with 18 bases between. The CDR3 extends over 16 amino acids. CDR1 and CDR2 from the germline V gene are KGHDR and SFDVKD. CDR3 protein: CATSDRTGMPSDTQYF. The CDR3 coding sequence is TGTGCCACCAGTGATCGAACCGGGATGCCTTCGGATACGCAGTATTTT.

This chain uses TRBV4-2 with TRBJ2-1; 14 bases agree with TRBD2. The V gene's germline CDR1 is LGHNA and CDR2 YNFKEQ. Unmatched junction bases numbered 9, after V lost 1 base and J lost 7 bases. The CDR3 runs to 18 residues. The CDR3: CASSQGGLAGEVKNEQFF. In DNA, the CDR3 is TGTGCCAGCAGCCAAGGGGGACTAGCGGGAGAAGTAAAAAATGAGCAGTTCTTC.

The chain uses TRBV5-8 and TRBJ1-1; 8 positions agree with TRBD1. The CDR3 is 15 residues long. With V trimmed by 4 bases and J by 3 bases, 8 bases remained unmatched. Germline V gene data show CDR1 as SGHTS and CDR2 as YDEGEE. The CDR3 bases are TGTGCCAGCAGCACAGGGGACAGGCGGGACACTGAAGCTTTCTTT. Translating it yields CASSTGDRRDTEAFF.

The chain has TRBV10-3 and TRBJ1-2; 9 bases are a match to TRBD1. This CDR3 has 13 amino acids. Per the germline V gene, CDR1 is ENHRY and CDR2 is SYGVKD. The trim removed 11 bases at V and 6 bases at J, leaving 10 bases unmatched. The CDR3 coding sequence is TGTGCCGCCTGGCCTACAGGGGGCGATGGCTACACCTTC. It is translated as CAAWPTGGDGYTF.

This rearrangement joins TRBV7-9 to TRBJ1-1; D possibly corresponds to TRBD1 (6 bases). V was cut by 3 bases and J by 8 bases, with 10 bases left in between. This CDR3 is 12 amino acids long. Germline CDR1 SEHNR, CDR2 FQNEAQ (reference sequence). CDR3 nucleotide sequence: TGTGCCAGCAGCTTTAGGGGGGACGAAGCTTTCTTT. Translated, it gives CASSFRGDEAFF.

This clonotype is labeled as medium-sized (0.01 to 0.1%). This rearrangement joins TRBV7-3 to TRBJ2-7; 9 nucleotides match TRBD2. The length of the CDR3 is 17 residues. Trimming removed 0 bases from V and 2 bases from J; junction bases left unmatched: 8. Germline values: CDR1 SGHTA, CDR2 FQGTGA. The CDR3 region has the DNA TGTGCCAGCAGCTTAACCCCAAGGGGACTAGCACCCTACGAGCAGTACTTC. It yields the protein CASSLTPRGLAPYEQYF.

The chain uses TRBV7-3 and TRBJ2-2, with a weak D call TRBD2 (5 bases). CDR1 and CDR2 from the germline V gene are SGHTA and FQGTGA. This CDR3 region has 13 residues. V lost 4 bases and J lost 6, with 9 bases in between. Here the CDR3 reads CASSSAASGELFF. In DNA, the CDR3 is TGTGCCAGCAGCTCAGCGGCGTCCGGGGAGCTGTTTTTT.

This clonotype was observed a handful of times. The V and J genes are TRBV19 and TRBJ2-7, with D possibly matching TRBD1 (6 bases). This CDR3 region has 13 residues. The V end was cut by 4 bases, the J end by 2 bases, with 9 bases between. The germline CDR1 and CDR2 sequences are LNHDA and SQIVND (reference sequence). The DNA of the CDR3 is TGTGCCAGTAGTAGGGACACGGCCTACGAGCAGTACTTC. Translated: CASSRDTAYEQYF.